This T cell receptor (beta chain) was sequenced for a study of blood T cell repertoires in COVID-19. Study at large: Some COVID-19 samples were acute and others convalescent; all came from the United States, Italy and Spain. Sample material is recorded as cDNA or gDNA derived from T cells, B-cell-depleted T cells, or PBMCs.

In the authors' workflow: Amplified reference gene primers provided the basis for estimating nucleated cell counts. Sequencing used immunoSEQ multiplex PCR; TCRdb keeps in-frame clones, though not all of them. V and J calls and clone size follow that table, whereas D and trimming were derived from the DNA. The data show more than 50,000 clones, more than 75% seen once. CDR1 is SGHNT and CDR2 is YYREEE in the germline V gene (reference sequence). The CDR3 spans 13 residues. V was trimmed by 0 bases and J by 6 bases, leaving 9 bases between them. This TCR was recovered from a woman aged 80 or older with acute or convalescent COVID-19. J is TRBJ1-1 and V is TRBV5-4; no clear D. Sequencing was done on a sample of peripheral blood. In DNA form, the CDR3 reads TGTGCCAGCAGCTTGGTGATAGAGCCTGAAGCTTTCTTT. Its translation is CASSLVIEPEAFF.